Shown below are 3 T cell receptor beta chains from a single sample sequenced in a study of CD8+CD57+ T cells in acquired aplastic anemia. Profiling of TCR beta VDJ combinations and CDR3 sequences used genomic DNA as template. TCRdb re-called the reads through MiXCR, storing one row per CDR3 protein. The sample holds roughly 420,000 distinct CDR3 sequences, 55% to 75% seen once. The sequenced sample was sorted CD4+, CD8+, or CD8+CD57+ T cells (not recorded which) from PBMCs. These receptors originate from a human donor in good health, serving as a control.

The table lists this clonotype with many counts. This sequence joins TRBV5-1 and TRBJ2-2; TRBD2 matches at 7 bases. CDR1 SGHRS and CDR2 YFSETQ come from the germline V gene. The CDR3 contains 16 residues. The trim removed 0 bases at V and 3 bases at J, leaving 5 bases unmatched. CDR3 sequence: CASSLGQGLYTGELFF. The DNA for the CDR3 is TGCGCCAGCAGCTTGGGGCAGGGACTATACACCGGGGAGCTGTTTTTT.

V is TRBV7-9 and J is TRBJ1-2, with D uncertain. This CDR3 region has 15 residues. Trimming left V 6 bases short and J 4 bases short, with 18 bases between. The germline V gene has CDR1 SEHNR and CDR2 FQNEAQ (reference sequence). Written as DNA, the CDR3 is TGTGCCAGCAGTGGTCGGTCTGGGGTGACCTATGGCTACACCTTC. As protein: CASSGRSGVTYGYTF.

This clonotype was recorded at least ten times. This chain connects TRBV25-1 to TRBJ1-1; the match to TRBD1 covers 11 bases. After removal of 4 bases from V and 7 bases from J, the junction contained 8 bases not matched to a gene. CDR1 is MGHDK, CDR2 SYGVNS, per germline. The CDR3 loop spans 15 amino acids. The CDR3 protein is CASSVSGQGVREAFF. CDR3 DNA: TGTGCCAGCAGTGTATCGGGACAGGGGGTGCGTGAAGCTTTCTTT.